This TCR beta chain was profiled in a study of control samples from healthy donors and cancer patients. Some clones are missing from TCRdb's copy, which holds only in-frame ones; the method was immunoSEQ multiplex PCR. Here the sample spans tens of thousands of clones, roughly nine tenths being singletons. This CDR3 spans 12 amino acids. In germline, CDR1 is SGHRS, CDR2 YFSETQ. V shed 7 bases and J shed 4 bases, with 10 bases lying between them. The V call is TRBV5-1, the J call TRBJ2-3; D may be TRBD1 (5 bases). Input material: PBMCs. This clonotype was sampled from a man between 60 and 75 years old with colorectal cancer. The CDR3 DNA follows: TGCGCCAGCTCAGGGTCGGCAGATACGCAGTATTTT. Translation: CASSGSADTQYF. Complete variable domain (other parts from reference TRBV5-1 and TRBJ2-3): KAGVTQTPRYLIKTRGQQVTLSCSPISGHRSVSWYQQTPGQGLQFLFEYFSETQRNKGNFPGRFSGRQFSNSRSEMNVSTLELGDSALYLCASSGSADTQYFGPGTRLTVL.